Sequencing of this T cell receptor delta chain was carried out in a study of gammadelta T cells in human blood. Overall study results and limits: Microbial exposure appeared to drive polyclonal γδ T cell expansion after birth.

The CDR3 consists of 19 residues. Germline CDR1 and CDR2: GEAIGNYY and EKD. In the case of this clone: Its antigen is still unknown. A read error is likely here: a far larger clone is one base away.

TCRdb fed the RT-PCR reads into CATT to redo clone calling. The profile covers fewer than 900 delta-chain clones, with 34% appearing a single time and less than 20% taken by the ten largest. This clonotype was sampled from a human donor. The gene calls are TRDV2 and TRDJ3; D is undetermined. TCRdb offers no J gene call, so here the DNA was matched to germline to obtain one. Specimen: Vgamma9Vdelta2 gamma-delta T cells from infant blood. CDR3 sequence (DNA): TGTGCCTGTGACACCGTTGGGCCCTCGAGCTCCTGTGACACCCGACAGATGTTTTTC. Translated: CACDTVGPSSSCDTRQMFF.